Listed below are T cell receptor beta chains from one sample, sequenced in a study of T cell responses to AZD1222 COVID-19 vaccine. This table comes from immunoSEQ multiplex PCR, and its TCRdb copy is limited to in-frame clones, with some not included. Seen here are about 140,000 clones, roughly nine tenths observed once, and the top ten hold approximately 3%. The starting material was peripheral blood, obtained on day 0 of AZD1222 vaccination. All receptors come from an adult in good health. The CDR3 runs from the conserved cysteine through the conserved F or W. A D gene is named only where the DNA matches it firmly. Size is stated for part of the rows, as once, few or many counts, or as a class when the clone is expanded.

clone_size	j_call	v_call	d_call	cdr3_nt	cdr3_aa
NA	TRBJ1-1	TRBV10-3	NA	TGTGCCATCAGTGAGATGGCTGAAGCTTTCTTT	CAISEMAEAFF
NA	TRBJ1-2	TRBV10-3	TRBD1	TGTGCCATCAGTGAGGACGGACAGGGACGGTATGGCTACACCTTC	CAISEDGQGRYGYTF
NA	TRBJ2-7	TRBV7-8	NA	TGTGCCAGCAGCTTAGGGACACCAGACTCCTACGAGCAGTACTTC	CASSLGTPDSYEQYF
few	TRBJ1-4	TRBV20-1	NA	TGCAGTGCTAGAGCCCCCGGGGAACTGTTTTTT	CSARAPGELFF
NA	TRBJ2-3	TRBV3-1/TRBV3-2	NA	TGTGCCAGCAGCCAAGATCTTTATGACTTCGAAGGGTATTTT	CASSQDLYDFEGYF
NA	TRBJ2-1	TRBV7-2	TRBD2	TGTGCCAGCAGCCTCCTTAGCGGGAATTACAATGAGCAGTTCTTC	CASSLLSGNYNEQFF
few	TRBJ1-1	TRBV5-1	NA	TGCGCCAGCAGCCTCCGCCCCGGGGGTGGGGGCACTGAAGCTTTCTTT	CASSLRPGGGGTEAFF
NA	TRBJ1-2	TRBV24-1	NA	TGTGCCACCAGCCAGGGTAGAGATGGCTACACCTTC	CATSQGRDGYTF
NA	TRBJ1-2	TRBV6-1	TRBD1	TGTGCCAGCAGTGAAGCGCGGGGACAGAGGGGCTACACCTTC	CASSEARGQRGYTF
NA	TRBJ1-1	TRBV19	NA	TGTGCCAGTAGTATAGCCATGGGGGACACTGAAGCTTTCTTT	CASSIAMGDTEAFF